This entry concerns a single T cell receptor (beta chain). The antigen remains undetermined. This sample was taken from a study of T cells expressing NK-cell markers. About the research overall: According to the study, TCR beta repertoires originated from sorted CD3+CD56+NKG2C+, CD3+CD56+NKG2C- and CD3+CD56-NKG2C+ T cells. Points from the study as a whole: Whether expanded NKG2C+ T cell clones recognized HCMV stayed uncertain. The study found these clonotypes also leading the CD3+CD56-NKG2C+ fraction in a handful of donors.

The CDR3 consists of 16 residues. The V gene's germline CDR1 is LNHNV and CDR2 YYDKDF (reference sequence). Scientists made TCR beta cDNA using 5'RACE template switching with UMIs. TCRdb reprocessed the 5' RACE reads, keeping one entry per CDR3 protein, no DNA. The sample table sets out some 280,000 distinct CDR3 sequences. The V gene is TRBV15, the J gene TRBJ1-5. This TCR derives from a man between 18 and 29 years old in good health. Sequences were obtained from blood T cells: a sorted CD56 or NKG2C T cell subset, CD4+ or CD8+ T cells, or bulk PBMC T cells (not recorded which). CDR3 in amino acids: CATSRDSAKSNQPQHF.